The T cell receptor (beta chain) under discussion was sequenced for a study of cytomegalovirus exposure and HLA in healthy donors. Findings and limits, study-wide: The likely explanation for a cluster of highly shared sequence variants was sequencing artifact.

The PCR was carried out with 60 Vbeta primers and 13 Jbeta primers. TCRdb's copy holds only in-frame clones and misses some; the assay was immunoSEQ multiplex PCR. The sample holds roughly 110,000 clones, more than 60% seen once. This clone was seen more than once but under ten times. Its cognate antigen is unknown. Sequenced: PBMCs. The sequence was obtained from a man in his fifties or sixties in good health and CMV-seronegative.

The chain's CDR3 is CASLDEGLQETQYF. The CDR3 DNA is TGTGCCAGCCTGGATGAGGGTCTGCAAGAGACCCAGTACTTC. This chain uses TRBV5-4 with TRBJ2-5; D is perhaps TRBD2 (5 bases). There are 14 residues in the CDR3. V gave up 7 bases and J gave up 2 bases, with 15 bases separating them. Germline CDR1 SGHNT, CDR2 YYREEE (reference sequence). The whole variable domain, filled in from reference TRBV5-4 and TRBJ2-5, reads ETGVTQSPTHLIKTRGQQVTLRCSSQSGHNTVSWYQQALGQGPQFIFQYYREEENGRGNFPPRFSGLQFPNYSSELNVNALELDDSALYLCASLDEGLQETQYFGPGTRLLVL.